The 5 T cell receptor beta chains given below trace back to one sample, sequenced in a study of blood T cell repertoires in COVID-19. Profiling relied on immunoSEQ multiplex PCR, and the TCRdb table lists in-frame clones only, not all of them. This table has around 130,000 clones, 90% appearing once. Sequencing input: peripheral blood. Receptors were obtained from a man aged 50-59 years with active COVID-19.

V usage is TRBV18 and J usage is TRBJ2-3, with TRBD1 matching over 9 bases. With V trimmed by 5 bases and J by 3 bases, 12 bases remained unmatched. This CDR3 has 17 amino acids. Germline V gene data show CDR1 as KGHSH and CDR2 as LQKENI. The CDR3: CASSTTGTGYMTDTQYF. The DNA of the CDR3 is TGTGCCAGCTCAACCACTGGGACAGGGTATATGACAGATACGCAGTATTTT.

The gene calls are TRBV7-9 and TRBJ2-7; 7 nucleotides agree with TRBD1. This CDR3 spans 14 amino acids. J lost 6 bases, V lost 5 bases, and 10 bases had no gene match. Germline CDR1 SEHNR, CDR2 FQNEAQ (reference sequence). CDR3 coding DNA: TGTGCCAGCAGCCTGGCGGCACACAGGGGCGAGCAGTACTTC. Translation gives CASSLAAHRGEQYF.

The CDR3 sequence is CASSATGIGELFF. The CDR3 DNA is TGTGCCAGCAGTGCCACAGGGATCGGGGAGCTGTTTTTT. The chain joins TRBV2 to TRBJ2-2, with D perhaps TRBD1 (6 bases). The V gene lost 4 bases and the J gene lost 7 bases, with 10 bases spanning the gap. Per the germline V gene, CDR1 is SNHLY and CDR2 is FYNNEI. CDR3 length equals 13 residues.

J is TRBJ2-2 and V is TRBV7-6, with 7 bases lining up with TRBD1. J lost 1 base, V lost 3 bases, and 5 bases had no gene match. The CDR3 extends over 16 amino acids. From germline, CDR1 is SGHVS and CDR2 FNYEAQ. The CDR3 DNA follows: TGTGCCAGCAGCTTGACAGGGTTATTGAACACCGGGGAGCTGTTTTTT. Protein product: CASSLTGLLNTGELFF. The full variable domain, completed using reference TRBV7-6 and TRBJ2-2, is GAGVSQSPRYKVTKRGQDVALRCDPISGHVSLYWYRQALGQGPEFLTYFNYEAQQDKSGLPNDRFSAERPEGSISTLTIQRTEQRDSAMYRCASSLTGLLNTGELFFGEGSRLTVL.

This rearrangement joins TRBV19 to TRBJ2-1, with D perhaps TRBD1 (5 bases). Trimming stripped 3 bases from V and 7 bases from J, with 10 bases between. From germline, CDR1 is LNHDA and CDR2 SQIVND (reference sequence). This CDR3 contains 13 residues. CDR3 residues: CASSIRQRNEQFF. CDR3 coding DNA: TGTGCCAGTAGTATCCGACAGCGTAATGAGCAGTTCTTC. The variable domain in full, with the rest retrieved from reference TRBV19 and TRBJ2-1, is DGGITQSPKYLFRKEGQNVTLSCEQNLNHDAMYWYRQDPGQGLRLIYYSQIVNDFQKGDIAEGYSVSREKKESFPLTVTSAQKNPTAFYLCASSIRQRNEQFFGPGTRLTVL.